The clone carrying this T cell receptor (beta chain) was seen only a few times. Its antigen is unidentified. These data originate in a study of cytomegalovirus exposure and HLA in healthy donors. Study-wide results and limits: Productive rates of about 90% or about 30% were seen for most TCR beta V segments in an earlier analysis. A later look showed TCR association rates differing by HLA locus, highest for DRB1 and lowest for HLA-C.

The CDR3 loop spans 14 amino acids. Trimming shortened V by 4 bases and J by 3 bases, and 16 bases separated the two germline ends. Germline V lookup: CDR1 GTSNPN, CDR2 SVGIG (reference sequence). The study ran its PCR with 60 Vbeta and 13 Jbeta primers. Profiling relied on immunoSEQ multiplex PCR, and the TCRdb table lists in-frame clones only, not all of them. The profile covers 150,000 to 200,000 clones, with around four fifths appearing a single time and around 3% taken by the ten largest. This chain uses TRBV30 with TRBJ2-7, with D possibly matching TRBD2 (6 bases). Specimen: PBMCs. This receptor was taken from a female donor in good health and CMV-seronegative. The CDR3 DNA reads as TGTGCCTGGACTCCCGACGGGGGAGACTACGAGCAGTACTTC. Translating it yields CAWTPDGGDYEQYF. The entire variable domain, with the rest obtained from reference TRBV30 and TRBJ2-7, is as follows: SQTIHQWPATLVQPVGSPLSLECTVEGTSNPNLYWYRQAAGRGLQLLFYSVGIGQISSEVPQNLSASRPQDRQFILSSKKLLLSDSGFYLCAWTPDGGDYEQYFGPGTRLTVT.